A selection of T cell receptor beta chains follows, all from one sample in a study of cytomegalovirus exposure and HLA in healthy donors. Measured with immunoSEQ multiplex PCR; TCRdb has only the in-frame clones, and not every one. There are about 140,000 clones in the sample; around two thirds occur only once, and over 1.5% lies in the top ten. Sequencing used PBMCs. The receptors originated from a male donor in good health and CMV-seronegative. Each CDR3 is given without its conserved first and last residue.

j_call v_call cdr3_aa
TRBJ2-1 TRBV4-3 ASSPQLASSYNEQF
TRBJ2-7 TRBV28 ASSSTGGISYEQY
TRBJ2-2 TRBV11-2 ASSRLALNTGELF
- TRBV28 ASNSQGTSYEQY
TRBJ2-3 TRBV11-3 ASSFGVAPDTQY
TRBJ2-1 TRBV7-2 ASSLWASGGAYNEQF
TRBJ1-3 TRBV7-2 ASSIGTSGNTIY
TRBJ2-5 TRBV2 ASSEDGGAGETQY
TRBJ1-2 TRBV7-8 ASSLRTGYGYT
TRBJ2-1 TRBV5-1 ASSALGSYNEQF
TRBJ2-7 TRBV27 AREETSGYEQY
TRBJ2-7 TRBV5-6 ASSPTGTSEQY
TRBJ1-2 TRBV15 ATSRDRTGGSGYT
TRBJ2-3 TRBV30 AWRAGGSTDTQY
TRBJ2-4 TRBV7-2 ASRPFWGEEPNIQY
TRBJ2-5 TRBV23-1 ASTGFSNQETQY
TRBJ2-7 TRBV20-1 SATRNYEQY
TRBJ1-2 TRBV13 ASSLGRGYT
TRBJ2-7 TRBV27 ASSLFQRGAYYEQY
TRBJ2-1 TRBV29-1 SVEVGDLHQF
TRBJ2-5 TRBV6-5 ASSGREPRETQY
TRBJ2-1 TRBV18 ASSPPGLAGDEQF
TRBJ1-1 TRBV11-2 ASSLAGTMNTEAF
TRBJ2-5 TRBV5-4 ASSLWRGEETQY
TRBJ2-3 TRBV4-1 ASSQVLLAGAGADTQY
TRBJ2-7 TRBV6-5 ASRGTGPYEQY
TRBJ2-1 TRBV7-6 ASTVRGGNSYNEQF